Presented here are 9 T cell receptor beta chains from one specimen sequenced in a study of cytomegalovirus exposure and HLA in healthy donors. In the PCR, 60 Vbeta and 13 Jbeta primers were used. Libraries were prepared by immunoSEQ multiplex PCR; TCRdb keeps only in-frame clonotypes and omits some of them. The data hold about 90,000 clones, with over 60% observed a single time. Sequenced input: PBMCs. These receptors were taken from a woman aged 40 to 50 in good health and CMV-seropositive.

The chain is built from TRBV5-4 and TRBJ2-1; a weak D match, TRBD2 (5 bases). The V end lost 0 bases, the J end lost 0 bases, and 10 bases lay between the germline ends. CDR3 length: 16 residues. Per the germline V gene, CDR1 is SGHNT and CDR2 is YYREEE (reference sequence). CDR3 loop: CASSLGTGSSYNEQFF. CDR3 sequence (DNA): TGTGCCAGCAGCTTGGGTACGGGGAGCTCCTACAATGAGCAGTTCTTC.

The chain uses TRBV7-9 and TRBJ2-1; possible D gene TRBD1, 5 bases. From germline, CDR1 is SEHNR and CDR2 FQNEAQ (reference sequence). The length of the CDR3 is 15 residues. The germline V and J ends were trimmed by 5 bases and 15 bases, with 26 bases remaining between them. The CDR3 here is CASSPSNSLTAHPFF. In nucleotides, the CDR3 is TGTGCCAGCAGCCCATCAAATTCGTTGACAGCTCATCCGTTCTTC.

This rearrangement joins TRBV5-1 to TRBJ1-4, with a possible D match to TRBD1 (6 bases). Germline CDR1 and CDR2: SGHRS and YFSETQ. The CDR3 has 15 amino acids. The V end was cut by 4 bases, the J end by 0 bases, with 10 bases between. The CDR3 spells CASSPTGTTNEKLFF. Here the CDR3 DNA reads TGCGCCAGCAGCCCCACAGGGACAACTAATGAAAAACTGTTTTTT.

This chain links TRBV5-4 with TRBJ1-1; tentative D call: TRBD1 (5 bases). Germline V lookup: CDR1 SGHNT, CDR2 YYREEE (reference sequence). V was trimmed by 4 bases and J by 4 bases, leaving 14 bases between them. The CDR3 is 14 amino acids. The CDR3: CASSQQTGPTEAFF. The CDR3 region has the DNA TGTGCCAGCAGCCAACAAACAGGTCCCACTGAAGCTTTCTTT.

In its sample, this clone ranks as medium-sized. In the same sample, other DNA sequences code for this CDR3. This chain joins TRBV5-4 and TRBJ2-1; 8 bases align to TRBD2. Losses at the gene ends were 0 bases for V and 5 bases for J; bases not matched to a gene: 1. Germline V gene data show CDR1 as SGHNT and CDR2 as YYREEE (reference sequence). The CDR3 contains 14 residues. This CDR3 is CASSLVAGHNEQFF. DNA for the CDR3: TGTGCCAGCAGCTTGGTAGCGGGGCACAATGAGCAGTTCTTC. The full variable domain, completed using reference TRBV5-4 and TRBJ2-1, is ETGVTQSPTHLIKTRGQQVTLRCSSQSGHNTVSWYQQALGQGPQFIFQYYREEENGRGNFPPRFSGLQFPNYSSELNVNALELDDSALYLCASSLVAGHNEQFFGPGTRLTVL.

V gene TRBV19 combines with J gene TRBJ2-6; D is possibly TRBD2 (5 bases). There are 14 residues in the CDR3. The V and J ends lost 6 bases and 2 bases respectively, with 8 bases between them. Germline loops: CDR1 LNHDA, CDR2 SQIVND (reference sequence). CDR3 loop: CASRDGAGANVLTF. CDR3 DNA sequence: TGTGCCAGTAGAGACGGGGCTGGGGCCAACGTCCTGACTTTC.

The chain has TRBV11-3 and TRBJ1-4, with D uncertain. Germline-derived CDR1 and CDR2 are SGHNT and YENEEA. The CDR3 loop spans 16 amino acids. The germline V and J ends were trimmed by 4 bases and 8 bases, with 20 bases remaining between them. CDR3 sequence (DNA): TGTGCCAGCAGCTCCAGCTTAGAGTTAAGCGGGGAAAAACTGTTTTTT. Amino acids: CASSSSLELSGEKLFF.

This rearrangement joins TRBV9 to TRBJ1-1; D is perhaps TRBD1 (6 bases). The CDR3 contains 16 residues. Germline V gives CDR1 SGDLS, CDR2 YYNGEE. V shed 3 bases and J shed 5 bases, with 20 bases lying between them. The CDR3: CASSAGSDRFRTEAFF. Written as DNA, the CDR3 is TGTGCCAGCAGCGCAGGATCCGACAGGTTCCGGACTGAAGCTTTCTTT.

In this sample, this clone turned up a few times. The chain uses TRBV4-3 and TRBJ1-1, with D perhaps TRBD1 (5 bases). V lost 0 bases and J lost 2, with 10 bases in between. Germline CDR1 is LGHNA and CDR2 is YSLEER. The CDR3 contains 15 residues. CDR3 in DNA: TGCGCCAGCAGCCAAGATCGACAGACCAACACTGAAGCTTTCTTT. Its translation: CASSQDRQTNTEAFF.